Shown below are 11 T cell receptor beta chains from a single sample sequenced in a study of blood T cells in healthy people across ages. The use of a sample-barcoded 5' primer and a J-beta primer mix characterized a second PCR of roughly 7 to 12 cycles. TCRdb re-derived calls from the 5' RACE reads in MiXCR, one entry per CDR3 protein. The table has 1.5 million or so distinct CDR3 sequences, roughly 40% seen once. Sequencing used blood. The receptors were gathered from a woman under 30 in good health.

This clonotype came up a few times. The chain employs TRBV11-2 and TRBJ2-1, with D possibly called TRBD1 or TRBD2 (6 bases each). The germline gives CDR1 SGHAT, CDR2 FQNNGV. This CDR3 comprises 18 residues. V was clipped by 2 bases and J by 7 bases, with 24 bases between them. The CDR3, as DNA: TGTGCCAGCAGCTTATTTAACCCCGGGGGCCTGAATACGAATGAGCAGTTCTTC. This codes for CASSLFNPGGLNTNEQFF.

This clonotype was seen a few times. This chain connects TRBV18 to TRBJ2-7, with 8 nucleotides matching TRBD1. J gave up 4 bases and V 2 bases, and 7 bases lay outside the gene matches. This CDR3 is built from 15 residues. Germline V gene sequence: CDR1 KGHSH, CDR2 LQKENI. The CDR3: CASSPWSRGPYEQYF. CDR3 DNA: TGTGCCAGCTCACCATGGAGCAGGGGGCCTTACGAGCAGTACTTC. Complete variable domain (other parts from reference TRBV18 and TRBJ2-7): NAGVMQNPRHLVRRRGQEARLRCSPMKGHSHVYWYRQLPEEGLKFMVYLQKENIIDESGMPKERFSAEFPKEGPSILRIQQVVRGDSAAYFCASSPWSRGPYEQYFGPGTRLTVT.

The rearrangement uses TRBV7-8 and TRBJ1-2; no definite D call. CDR3 size: 13 residues. Trimming removed 7 bases at V and 2 bases at J, with 11 bases between. From germline, CDR1 is SGHVS and CDR2 FQNEAQ. The CDR3 coding sequence is TGTGCCAGCACCGCGATGCGGAACTATGGCTACACCTTC. Its protein product is CASTAMRNYGYTF.

The chain has TRBV4-2 and TRBJ2-7; D is uncertain. The V gene lost 2 bases and the J gene lost 0 bases, with 20 bases spanning the gap. CDR1 and CDR2 from the germline V gene are LGHNA and YNFKEQ. This CDR3 spans 18 amino acids. The CDR3 bases are TGTGCCAGCAGCCAACATTTATTAACGGACGGAACCTCCTACGAGCAGTACTTC. Amino acids: CASSQHLLTDGTSYEQYF.

The chain links TRBV12-3 or TRBV12-4 to TRBJ2-5; D may be TRBD2 (5 bases). This CDR3 contains 15 residues. The germline V and J ends were trimmed by 0 bases and 1 base, with 9 bases remaining between them. CDR3 bases: TGTGCCAGCAGTTTAGCGCCGGGATTCCAAGAGACCCAGTACTTC. Its protein product is CASSLAPGFQETQYF.

The gene calls are TRBV20-1 and TRBJ2-7; D assignment may be TRBD1 or TRBD2 (6 bases each). The CDR3 runs to 14 residues. Germline assignment: CDR1 DFQATT and CDR2 SNEGSKA (reference sequence). Trimming shortened V by 5 bases and J by 3 bases, and 17 bases separated the two germline ends. As DNA, the CDR3 is TGCAGTGCTGTAAAAGGGGGACTTATCTACGAGCAGTACTTC. This codes for CSAVKGGLIYEQYF.

This chain joins TRBV7-2 and TRBJ2-2, with 8 nucleotides matching TRBD1. The J segment lost 5 bases and the V segment lost 3 bases, leaving 8 bases of the junction unmatched. Looked up from germline, CDR1 is SGHTA and CDR2 is FQGNSA. The CDR3 is 16 amino acids. In DNA form, the CDR3 reads TGTGCCAGCAGCTTTTCTCCAGGGGGCTTAACCGGGGAGCTGTTTTTT. It yields the protein CASSFSPGGLTGELFF.

This clonotype was detected a few times. The chain recombines TRBV14 with TRBJ1-1; D remains unclear. Germline assignment: CDR1 SGHDN and CDR2 FVKESK. This CDR3 spans 16 amino acids. Trimming cost V 0 bases and J 0 bases, with 11 bases left between them. The CDR3 DNA reads TGTGCCAGCAGCCAAGATTACTATCGTCTGAACACTGAAGCTTTCTTT. Amino acids: CASSQDYYRLNTEAFF.

The chain carries TRBV11-1 and TRBJ2-1; TRBD1 agrees at 7 bases. The junction had 10 bases not matched to a gene; V was cut back by 5 bases and J by 0 bases. The CDR3 has 17 residues. Germline lookup yields CDR1 SGHAT and CDR2 FQDESV (reference sequence). This CDR3 is CASSVQQGLTSYNEQFF. CDR3 in DNA: TGTGCCAGCAGCGTACAACAGGGGCTAACCTCCTACAATGAGCAGTTCTTC.

About this clonotype itself: A junction boundary mismatches the germline segment, possibly from a read error. The chain employs TRBV20-1 and TRBJ2-5; tentatively, D is TRBD2 (5 bases). Germline V gives CDR1 DFQATT, CDR2 SNEGSKA (reference sequence). This CDR3 spans 10 amino acids. CDR3 coding DNA: TGCAGTACTAGACAAGAGACCCAGTACTTC. The encoded protein is CSTRQETQYF.

The V gene is TRBV4-1, the J gene TRBJ2-7, with D possibly TRBD2 on 7 matching bases. This CDR3 is built from 15 residues. From germline, CDR1 is MGHRA and CDR2 YSYEKL. V gave up 2 bases and J gave up 1 base, with 12 bases separating them. CDR3 loop: CASSQKGGGSYEQYF. Written as DNA, the CDR3 is TGCGCCAGCAGCCAAAAGGGGGGAGGGTCCTACGAGCAGTACTTC.